This T cell receptor beta chain originates from a study of tissue T cells after allogeneic stem cell transplantation. TCRdb keeps only in-frame clones here, not all; method: immunoSEQ multiplex PCR. Altogether about 2,100 clones are present, roughly half being singletons, with the ten largest covering nearly 40%. The study's findings and limits: Limitations included a small, clinically heterogeneous cohort and limited sampling depth.

Remarks on this clone: Antigen: not known. A far larger clone lies a single base away; this is likely a read error. The listed genes are named as in mouse.

Noted time point: mouse harvest day 14 after allogeneic transplant. Mouse grafts combined 10^7 T-cell-depleted bone marrow cells with 10^6 splenic CD5+ T cells. B6 (H2b) cells into BALB/c (H2d) mice; tissues taken at day 7 or 14. The clonotype was recovered from a female BALB/c mouse given C57BL/6 T cells with graft-versus-host disease after an allogeneic hematopoietic cell transplant. Source material: liver tissue.

The CDR3 DNA, read in part, is TGTGCCAGCTCTTCCGGGACAGTCAACGAAAGATTATTT. Protein: CASSSGTVNERLF. In full, the CDR3 reads CASSSGTVNERLFF. The chain employs TRBV12-2 and TRBJ1-4; 7 bases align to TRBD1. From the germline J gene comes the end of the CDR3, since the read stops 1 residue before it. The CDR3 is made up of 14 amino acids. J was trimmed by 4 bases and V by 3 bases; bases with no gene match: 4. Germline assignment: CDR1 SGHLS and CDR2 HYDKME.